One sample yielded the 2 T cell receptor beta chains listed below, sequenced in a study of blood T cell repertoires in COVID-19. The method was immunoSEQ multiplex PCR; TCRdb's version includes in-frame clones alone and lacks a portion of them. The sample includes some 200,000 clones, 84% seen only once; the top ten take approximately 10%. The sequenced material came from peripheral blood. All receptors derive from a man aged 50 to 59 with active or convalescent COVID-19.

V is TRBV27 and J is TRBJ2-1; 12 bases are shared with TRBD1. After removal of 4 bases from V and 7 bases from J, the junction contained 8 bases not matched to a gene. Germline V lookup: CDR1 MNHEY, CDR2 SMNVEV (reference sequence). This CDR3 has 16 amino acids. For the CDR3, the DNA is TGTGCCAGCAGTTCGGAACCGGGACAGGGGGCGAATGAGCAGTTCTTC. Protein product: CASSSEPGQGANEQFF.

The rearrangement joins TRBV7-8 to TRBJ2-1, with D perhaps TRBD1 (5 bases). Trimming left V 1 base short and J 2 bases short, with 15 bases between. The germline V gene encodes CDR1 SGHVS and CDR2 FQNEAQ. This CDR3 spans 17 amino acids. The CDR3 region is CASSLGLAGLPYNEQFF. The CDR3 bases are TGTGCCAGCAGCTTAGGGCTGGCAGGGCTCCCCTACAATGAGCAGTTCTTC.